The 4 T cell receptor beta chains given below trace back to one sample, sequenced in a study of OX40 agonist ivuxolimab in advanced cancers. TCRdb's table, derived via immunoSEQ multiplex PCR, lists solely in-frame clones and lacks some. The sample has about 22,000 clones, 75% to 85% seen once. Sequenced here: CD4+ or CD8+ T cells sorted from blood, sampled in a trial of the OX40 agonist ivuxolimab. These receptors were collected from an adult with an advanced solid tumor such as melanoma, head and neck, liver or kidney cancer.

This chain links TRBV19 with TRBJ1-1; D is uncertain. The V gene's germline CDR1 is LNHDA and CDR2 SQIVND (reference sequence). The CDR3 sequence is 12 residues long. Deletions cut 5 bases from V and 7 bases from J, with 11 bases between. The CDR3 protein is CASSLPGLEAFF. The CDR3 coding sequence is TGTGCCAGTAGTCTCCCGGGCCTTGAAGCTTTCTTT.

This rearrangement joins TRBV15 to TRBJ2-5; no reliable D call. Trimming left V 1 base short and J 1 base short, with 4 bases between. Germline V gene data show CDR1 as LNHNV and CDR2 as YYDKDF (reference sequence). This CDR3 is 13 amino acids long. CDR3 sequence reads: CATSRAFQETQYF. The DNA for the CDR3 is TGTGCCACCAGCAGAGCCTTCCAAGAGACCCAGTACTTC.

The rearrangement links TRBV30 to TRBJ2-7; 9 bases are shared with TRBD1. The length of the CDR3 is 14 residues. Losses at the gene ends were 1 base for V and 2 bases for J; bases not matched to a gene: 3. Germline V gene sequence: CDR1 GTSNPN, CDR2 SVGIG (reference sequence). CDR3 residues: CAWSGDRGAYEQYF. In nucleotides, the CDR3 is TGTGCCTGGAGTGGAGACAGGGGGGCCTACGAGCAGTACTTC.

This clone was seen only a few times. V is TRBV7-9 and J is TRBJ1-5; no definite D call. There are 14 residues in the CDR3. Germline V gives CDR1 SEHNR, CDR2 FQNEAQ (reference sequence). Trimming took off 3 bases at V and 7 bases at J, with 13 bases between the two ends. CDR3 residues: CASSFGGSGQPQHF. CDR3 DNA: TGTGCCAGCAGCTTCGGTGGTAGCGGACAGCCCCAGCATTTT.